Listed below are T cell receptor beta chains from one sample, sequenced in a study of CD8+ T cells in alopecia areata. Data came from immunoSEQ multiplex PCR; TCRdb stores just in-frame clones and leaves some out. The data show some 58,000 clones, more than 45% seen once. Sample: CD8+ T cells sorted from blood, taken at approximately week 37, from a patient treated with tofacitinib. The receptors come from a human donor with alopecia areata. CDR3s leave out the opening cysteine and the closing phenylalanine or tryptophan.

V: TRBV29-1
J: TRBJ1-1
CDR3: SVVFPGLTRNTEAF

V: TRBV5-4
J: TRBJ2-7
CDR3: ASSLDRGYDAQY

V: TRBV13
J: TRBJ2-5
CDR3: ASSLELAGGQETQY

V: TRBV29-1
J: TRBJ1-2
CDR3: SVGGGSYGYT

V: TRBV27
J: TRBJ2-1
CDR3: ASSSPTGIGDEQF

V: TRBV25-1
J: TRBJ2-1
CDR3: ASSASGTSGYNEQF

V: TRBV30
J: TRBJ2-5
CDR3: AWSQASGETQY

V: TRBV5-1
J: TRBJ2-1
CDR3: ASSSLDIIRSNEQF

V: TRBV19
J: TRBJ2-7
CDR3: ASTQQGAGEQY

V: TRBV7-8
J: TRBJ2-5
CDR3: ASSPWTGFETQY

V: TRBV30
J: TRBJ2-3
CDR3: AWSGGTLSTDTQY

V: TRBV29-1
J: TRBJ1-1
CDR3: SVGWFEAF

V: TRBV29-1
J: TRBJ1-3
CDR3: SVESQGAGNTIY

V: TRBV2
J: TRBJ1-3
CDR3: AITGTVRNTIY

V: TRBV30
J: TRBJ2-1
CDR3: AWSQLAGGRGYNEQF

V: TRBV7-9
J: TRBJ2-5
CDR3: ASSPWPGGRPGTQY

V: TRBV9
J: TRBJ1-5
CDR3: ASSPWGSAQPQH

V: TRBV27
J: TRBJ1-2
CDR3: ASSLTQQGYGYT

V: TRBV30
J: TRBJ2-2
CDR3: AWSTGDTGELF

V: TRBV29-1
J: TRBJ2-7
CDR3: SVVIQGLPSEQY

V: TRBV30
J: TRBJ2-7
CDR3: AWSVGTGGEQY

V: TRBV6-8
J: TRBJ2-2
CDR3: ASSPPGGSGTPYTGELF

V: TRBV7-2
J: TRBJ1-2
CDR3: ASSPRGQGNYGYT

V: TRBV30
J: TRBJ2-7
CDR3: AWSAGTEFYEQY

V: TRBV27
J: TRBJ2-7
CDR3: ASTGTGSHEQY

V: TRBV4-1
J: TRBJ2-5
CDR3: ASSQDGGGAETQY

V: TRBV29-1
J: TRBJ1-2
CDR3: SVDGGPGYT

V: TRBV15
J: TRBJ1-5
CDR3: ATSRAEGQGHQPQH

V: TRBV19
J: TRBJ1-5
CDR3: ASRGEHVSNQPQH

V: TRBV29-1
J: TRBJ2-7
CDR3: SVEFLAGVEYEQY

V: TRBV4-2
J: TRBJ2-2
CDR3: ASSLATGLDGELF